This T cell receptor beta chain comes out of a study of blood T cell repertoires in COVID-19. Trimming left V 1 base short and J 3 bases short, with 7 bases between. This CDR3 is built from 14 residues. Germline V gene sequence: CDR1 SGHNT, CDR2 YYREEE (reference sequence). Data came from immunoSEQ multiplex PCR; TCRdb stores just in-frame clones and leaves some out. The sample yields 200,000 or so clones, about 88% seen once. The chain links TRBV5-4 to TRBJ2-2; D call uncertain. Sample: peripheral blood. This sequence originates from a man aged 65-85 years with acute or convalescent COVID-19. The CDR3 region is CASSLPGDTGELFF. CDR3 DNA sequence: TGTGCCAGCAGCTTGCCCGGAGACACCGGGGAGCTGTTTTTT.